These T cell receptor beta chains were read from a single sample in a study of cytomegalovirus exposure and HLA in healthy donors. The repertoire was sequenced with immunoSEQ multiplex PCR; TCRdb's copy has only in-frame clones and lacks some. The table includes a few hundred thousand clones, 80% to 90% detected once. The sequenced sample consisted of PBMCs. The receptor source for this set is a young man in good health and CMV-seronegative. Both conserved end residues are trimmed from each CDR3.

v_gene: TRBV4-2; j_gene: TRBJ2-1; CDR3aa: ASSQEYRETSGGNEQF
v_gene: TRBV28; j_gene: TRBJ2-5; CDR3aa: ASRETGGQETQY
v_gene: TRBV7-9; j_gene: TRBJ2-2; CDR3aa: ASTPGGLGVTGELF
v_gene: TRBV9; j_gene: TRBJ2-3; CDR3aa: ASSVVGGLTSTDTQY
v_gene: TRBV2; j_gene: TRBJ1-4; CDR3aa: ASSPGQAKNEKLF
v_gene: TRBV28; j_gene: TRBJ2-5; CDR3aa: ASSPAGLTKTQY
v_gene: TRBV7-8; j_gene: TRBJ2-7; CDR3aa: ASSPRTGIPYEQY
v_gene: TRBV4-2; j_gene: TRBJ1-4; CDR3aa: ANSQGQGLEKLF
v_gene: TRBV10-3; j_gene: TRBJ2-5; CDR3aa: AISEDPFLQGAGETQY
v_gene: TRBV7-3; j_gene: TRBJ1-1; CDR3aa: ASTRTGSRSLNTEAF
v_gene: TRBV19; j_gene: TRBJ1-1; CDR3aa: ASTTTGLEGAF
v_gene: TRBV19; j_gene: TRBJ2-7; CDR3aa: ASIGDSPFEQY
v_gene: TRBV19; j_gene: TRBJ2-2; CDR3aa: ASTLTEIRDTGELF
v_gene: TRBV27; j_gene: TRBJ1-1; CDR3aa: ASSLGQGVGDAF
v_gene: TRBV2; j_gene: TRBJ1-6; CDR3aa: ASSSGGQCN
v_gene: TRBV6-6; j_gene: TRBJ1-1; CDR3aa: ASSKSDRQAF
v_gene: TRBV14; j_gene: TRBJ1-3; CDR3aa: ASSLGGPRLSGNTIY
v_gene: TRBV4-3; j_gene: TRBJ1-5; CDR3aa: ASSKDRGPQPQH
v_gene: TRBV2; j_gene: TRBJ1-1; CDR3aa: ASRMSTEAF
v_gene: TRBV2; j_gene: TRBJ2-4; CDR3aa: ASRDNTLAKNIQY
v_gene: TRBV6-1; j_gene: NA; CDR3aa: ASSEQTSYEQY
v_gene: TRBV27; j_gene: TRBJ2-3; CDR3aa: ASSLGLAGALDTQY
v_gene: TRBV28; j_gene: TRBJ2-3; CDR3aa: ASRTTGVGTDTQY
v_gene: TRBV15; j_gene: TRBJ1-2; CDR3aa: ATSAQAGNGYT
v_gene: TRBV4-3; j_gene: TRBJ1-2; CDR3aa: ASSPQRGVGYT
v_gene: TRBV21-1; j_gene: TRBJ2-2; CDR3aa: ASSKRGFLTGELF
v_gene: TRBV6-5; j_gene: TRBJ2-3; CDR3aa: ASSYTGAITDTQY
v_gene: TRBV19; j_gene: TRBJ1-3; CDR3aa: ASSLETGNTIY
v_gene: TRBV6-1; j_gene: TRBJ1-2; CDR3aa: ASSEAVVGRYGYT
v_gene: TRBV19; j_gene: TRBJ1-5; CDR3aa: ASSTWTGSNQPQH
v_gene: TRBV10-3; j_gene: TRBJ2-2; CDR3aa: AISSGTNKYGELF
v_gene: TRBV11-2; j_gene: TRBJ2-1; CDR3aa: ASRPQPETGPQF
v_gene: TRBV6-5; j_gene: TRBJ1-2; CDR3aa: ASSYGSGYT
v_gene: TRBV7-6; j_gene: TRBJ1-3; CDR3aa: ASSPLTVSGNTIY
v_gene: TRBV19; j_gene: TRBJ1-1; CDR3aa: ATRGQLNTEAF
v_gene: TRBV6-5; j_gene: TRBJ2-7; CDR3aa: ASSWALAGEQY
v_gene: TRBV14; j_gene: TRBJ1-4; CDR3aa: ASSQELGGLGEKLF
v_gene: TRBV7-9; j_gene: TRBJ1-1; CDR3aa: SSSLAQGWTEAF
v_gene: TRBV4-1; j_gene: TRBJ1-4; CDR3aa: ASSQGQGLTNEKLF
v_gene: TRBV2; j_gene: TRBJ1-5; CDR3aa: ASSKDRTNQPQH
v_gene: TRBV7-8; j_gene: TRBJ1-1; CDR3aa: ASSLAQGAGTEAF
v_gene: TRBV12-2; j_gene: TRBJ1-5; CDR3aa: ASRLLQTGVSNQPQH
v_gene: TRBV5-6; j_gene: TRBJ1-3; CDR3aa: ASSLGRRGNTIY
v_gene: TRBV2; j_gene: TRBJ2-3; CDR3aa: ASSLDGYTQY
v_gene: TRBV9; j_gene: TRBJ2-2; CDR3aa: ASSVRAGFTGELF
v_gene: TRBV5-1; j_gene: TRBJ1-5; CDR3aa: ASSPGGIGQPQH
v_gene: TRBV9; j_gene: TRBJ2-1; CDR3aa: ASSPMGLYNEQF
v_gene: TRBV6-5; j_gene: TRBJ2-2; CDR3aa: ASSSDSESGELF
v_gene: TRBV7-3; j_gene: TRBJ1-2; CDR3aa: ASSPGQNYGYT
v_gene: TRBV6-1; j_gene: TRBJ1-5; CDR3aa: ASSEGTGISNQPQH
v_gene: TRBV7-6; j_gene: TRBJ2-5; CDR3aa: ASSPGTSGEETQY
v_gene: TRBV6-1; j_gene: TRBJ2-5; CDR3aa: ASSEWALTDQETQY
v_gene: TRBV19; j_gene: TRBJ2-5; CDR3aa: ASSGLGTGMGKETQY
v_gene: TRBV19; j_gene: TRBJ1-5; CDR3aa: ASSMVLGRPRAGNQPQH